Described below is a single T cell receptor (beta chain) sequence and its context. This sample is drawn from a study of blood T cell repertoires in COVID-19. Produced via immunoSEQ multiplex PCR; TCRdb's table is partial and in-frame only. This repertoire shows some 110,000 clones, approximately 80% found once; its top ten account for 14%. The CDR3 is 13 residues long. Trimming shortened V by 6 bases and J by 1 base, and 9 bases separated the two germline ends. Germline CDR1 SQVTM, CDR2 ANQGSEA. The chain joins TRBV29-1 to TRBJ1-4; no clear D. Specimen: peripheral blood. This clonotype originated in a woman aged 55-70 years with acute or convalescent COVID-19. The CDR3 sequence: CSVAGGTNEKLFF. CDR3 DNA: TGCAGCGTCGCAGGAGGAACTAATGAAAAACTGTTTTTT.